The clone carrying this TCR beta chain has more than one count but fewer than ten. What it binds is unknown. Once RNA had been extracted, it was reverse transcribed into cDNA to act as the sequencing template. The data were produced by immunoSEQ multiplex PCR, yet TCRdb's version contains in-frame clones alone and is incomplete. The sample includes 100,000 to 150,000 clones, about 47% of them seen just once. These data come from a study of CD8+ T cells in alopecia areata. About the research overall: Treated individuals took tofacitinib by mouth, 5 to 10 mg twice daily.

Study-level results: Lesional scalp, notably in alopecia totalis/universalis, had clonality above that of normal scalp.

Specimen: CD8+ T cells sorted from blood, collected at week 0. The sequence was obtained from a human donor with alopecia areata.

DNA of the CDR3: TGTGCCAGTACGCCCAGGGATTATAATCAGCCCCAGCATTTT. Its translation: CASTPRDYNQPQHF. The V call is TRBV19, the J call TRBJ1-5; the D gene is possibly TRBD1 (5 bases). This CDR3 contains 14 residues. Trimming took off 7 bases at V and 4 bases at J, with 14 bases between the two ends. Germline CDR1 and CDR2: LNHDA and SQIVND (reference sequence). Using reference TRBV19 and TRBJ1-5 for the parts outside the CDR3, the full variable domain is DGGITQSPKYLFRKEGQNVTLSCEQNLNHDAMYWYRQDPGQGLRLIYYSQIVNDFQKGDIAEGYSVSREKKESFPLTVTSAQKNPTAFYLCASTPRDYNQPQHFGDGTRLSIL.